Following are 5 T cell receptor beta chains from one sample sequenced in a study of CD4 and CD8 cells across lung adenocarcinoma regions (dated by TCRdb to the late 2010s). Library preparation used PCR. Sequencing instrument: HiSeq X Ten. TCRdb handled the public reads itself, with Q25 trimming in fastp and clone calling in MiXCR, and kept productive beta chains. Each entry merges the rows of one CDR3 protein and shows their most common DNA and genes. This sample has roughly 13,000 distinct CDR3 sequences in its table, and around 45% of those were observed once. The ten top clones hold 17% of the sample. What was sequenced was CD4+ T cells from the center of a lung tumor. The cell subset or site label for this specimen denotes: tumor center region. The origin of the receptors is a male donor with lung adenocarcinoma. The CD4 and CD8 labels of this study may be unreliable.

This clonotype was detected only a few times. This chain links TRBV27 with TRBJ1-1; a possible D gene is TRBD1 (5 bases). The CDR3 has 14 amino acids. Deletions cut 4 bases from V and 2 bases from J, with 11 bases between. Per the germline V gene, CDR1 is MNHEY and CDR2 is SMNVEV (reference sequence). The CDR3 region is CASSSREANTEAFF. CDR3 in DNA: TGTGCCAGCAGTTCCAGGGAGGCAAACACTGAAGCTTTCTTT.

This clonotype was counted a few times. Just one base apart from a much larger clone, this may be a read error. The chain recombines TRBV7-2 with TRBJ2-5; D ambiguous. The CDR3 totals 10 residues. CDR1 SGHTA and CDR2 FQGNSA come from the germline V gene. The ends were cut back, 8 bases at V and 11 bases at J, with 12 bases in the middle. The CDR3 is CASGGNEQYF. The CDR3 DNA reads as TGTGCCAGCGGTGGCAATGAGCAGTACTTC.

This sequence joins TRBV25-1 and TRBJ1-5; weak D call: TRBD1 (5 bases). Trimming shortened V by 1 base and J by 0 bases, and 7 bases separated the two germline ends. This CDR3 spans 15 amino acids. Germline V CDR1 and CDR2: MGHDK, SYGVNS. The CDR3 reads CASSEWGGSNQPQHF. The DNA of the CDR3 is TGTGCCAGCAGTGAATGGGGGGGTAGCAATCAGCCCCAGCATTTT.

The chain combines TRBV27 with TRBJ1-2; weak D call: TRBD1 (5 bases). Germline V gene sequence: CDR1 MNHEY, CDR2 SMNVEV (reference sequence). V was clipped by 5 bases and J by 3 bases, with 10 bases between them. CDR3 length: 13 residues. The CDR3 is CASSPGLDYGYTF. In DNA form, the CDR3 reads TGTGCCAGCAGTCCAGGGCTCGACTATGGCTACACCTTC.

The chain links TRBV10-3 to TRBJ2-2, with D perhaps given as TRBD1 or TRBD2 (5 bases each). This CDR3 region has 15 residues. V was pared by 11 bases and J by 16 bases, with 32 bases between. Germline CDR1 reads ENHRY; CDR2 reads SYGVKD. The CDR3 DNA reads as TGTGCCCGGGGCCTCCAGTCTGTGAGCACAGAGACGCAGTTTTTT. Translation gives CARGLQSVSTETQFF.